Listed below are T cell receptor beta chains from one sample, sequenced in a study of blood T cell repertoires in COVID-19. Data came from immunoSEQ multiplex PCR; TCRdb stores just in-frame clones and leaves some out. There are around 330,000 clones in the sample; around 89% occur only once, and over 8% lies in the top ten. Sequenced material: PBMCs or T cells enriched from blood (not recorded which). These receptor sequences come from a woman aged 40 to 50 who had recovered from COVID-19. Both conserved end residues are part of each CDR3. Fields, in order: D gene, J gene, V gene, clone size, CDR3 DNA, CDR3 protein. The D gene is left open where the match is weak. The size of a clone is reported for some rows only, either as once, few or many, or as a class for expanded clones.

.,TRBJ1-1,TRBV9,.,TGTGCCAGCAGCCCCTCCGGGTCTCGGAACACTGAAGCTTTCTTT,CASSPSGSRNTEAFF
TRBD2,TRBJ2-1,TRBV5-4,.,TGTGCCAGCAGGGCCGAAGCGGGGGGAAGGAGTGAGCAGTTCTTC,CASRAEAGGRSEQFF
.,TRBJ2-1,TRBV29-1,.,TGCAGCGTTGACAGATTAGGACAGTACAATGAGCAGTTCTTC,CSVDRLGQYNEQFF
TRBD1,TRBJ2-1,TRBV7-9,.,TGTGCCAGCAGCAGCCGACAGGGGGGTTTTTGGTATGAGCAGTTCTTC,CASSSRQGGFWYEQFF
TRBD2,TRBJ2-3,TRBV18,once,TGTGCCAGCTCAGCACTAGCGGGAGAACCCCCGGCCGGAGATACGCAGTATTTT,CASSALAGEPPAGDTQYF
TRBD1,TRBJ2-3,TRBV29-1,.,TGCAGCGTTGAAGTTTACCCCACCTCGGGACAGGCCACAGATACGCAGTATTTT,CSVEVYPTSGQATDTQYF
TRBD1,TRBJ1-5,TRBV15,.,TGTGCCACCAGCAGAGCTACAGGGGCCAATCAGCCCCAGCATTTT,CATSRATGANQPQHF
TRBD1,TRBJ1-2,TRBV5-4,.,TGTGCCAGCAGCCGACAGGGGGGAGACTATGGCTACACCTTC,CASSRQGGDYGYTF
.,TRBJ2-3,TRBV19,.,TGTGCCAGTAGTATAGGCGGTAGCACAGATACGCAGTATTTT,CASSIGGSTDTQYF
.,TRBJ2-1,TRBV3-1/TRBV3-2,.,TGTGCCAGCAGCCCAGAGCTAAATTACAATGAGCAGTTCTTC,CASSPELNYNEQFF
TRBD2,TRBJ2-1,TRBV7-9,.,TGTGCCAGCAGCTTAAGGGGTACTAGCGGGAGCTCCTACAATGAGCAGTTCTTC,CASSLRGTSGSSYNEQFF
.,TRBJ1-1,TRBV6-2/TRBV6-3,.,TGTGCCAGCAGCCGGGCCAAGAACACTGAAGCTTTCTTT,CASSRAKNTEAFF
TRBD2,TRBJ2-5,TRBV7-7,.,TGTGCTAGCAGCCCCTTAACTAGCGGGGGTGAGACCCAGTACTTC,CASSPLTSGGETQYF
.,TRBJ2-7,TRBV7-2,.,TGTGCCAGCAGCTTTGGGGTCGGGAAGGGTTACGAGCAGTACTTC,CASSFGVGKGYEQYF
.,TRBJ2-3,TRBV6-6,.,TGTGCCAGCAGAATCTCGGACAGTTCCTGGGCAGATACGCAGTATTTT,CASRISDSSWADTQYF
TRBD2,TRBJ2-5,TRBV2,.,TGTGCCAGCACATGGGGGACTAGCGGCCCGATAGGGGAGACCCAGTACTTC,CASTWGTSGPIGETQYF
TRBD2,TRBJ2-3,TRBV7-2,once,TGTGCCAGCAGCCCTAGACTAGCGGGGGGGACAGATACGCAGTATTTT,CASSPRLAGGTDTQYF
TRBD1,TRBJ1-2,TRBV30,once,TGTGCCTGGGGGACAGGGTCGCCCTATGGCTACACCTTC,CAWGTGSPYGYTF
TRBD2,TRBJ2-2,TRBV27,.,TGTGCCAGCAGTGAAACGGGAGGAATACTCACCGGGGAGCTGTTTTTT,CASSETGGILTGELFF
.,TRBJ1-1,TRBV7-9,.,TGTGCCAGCAGGATGGGCCCCACTGAAGCTTTCTTT,CASRMGPTEAFF
.,TRBJ2-5,TRBV5-1,.,TGCGCCAGCAGCCAGGTAACTCAAGAGACCCAGTACTTC,CASSQVTQETQYF
TRBD1,TRBJ1-5,TRBV28,.,TGTGCCAGCAGTTTATTGACAGGGGAGGACGGCAATAGCAATCAGCCCCAGCATTTT,CASSLLTGEDGNSNQPQHF
.,TRBJ2-3,TRBV5-1,.,TGCGCCAGCAGCTTGGTCGTGGGGGGGCCTGAAGATACGCAGTATTTT,CASSLVVGGPEDTQYF
.,TRBJ2-1,TRBV21-1,.,TGTGCCAGCAATTCCCTTCTTGAGCCTCCCAATGAGCAGTTCTTC,CASNSLLEPPNEQFF
.,TRBJ1-6,TRBV28,.,TGTGCCAGCAGTTTAGGAGGCTCGGGGGGGAATTCACCCCTCCACTTT,CASSLGGSGGNSPLHF
TRBD2,TRBJ2-6,TRBV4-3,.,TGCGCCAGCAGCCAAGGGGAGGGCTCTGGGGCCAACGTCCTGACTTTC,CASSQGEGSGANVLTF
TRBD2,TRBJ2-7,TRBV18,.,TGTGCCAGCTCGCGGCTAGCGGAGTACGAGCAGTACTTC,CASSRLAEYEQYF
.,TRBJ1-6,TRBV30,.,TGTGCCTGGTCGACAGGCTATAATTCACCCCTCCACTTT,CAWSTGYNSPLHF
TRBD1,TRBJ2-1,TRBV6-5,.,TGTTCGTGCAAACAGGGGCCCTACAATGAGCAGTTCTTC,CSCKQGPYNEQFF
.,TRBJ2-3,TRBV2,once,TGTGCCAGCAGTGCATTCGGGGGTACAGATACGCAGTATTTT,CASSAFGGTDTQYF
TRBD2,TRBJ2-1,TRBV7-3,.,TGTGCCAGCAGCCCGTCGAGCGGGAGCCTTAATGAGCAGTTCTTC,CASSPSSGSLNEQFF
TRBD2,TRBJ2-1,TRBV5-1,.,TGCGCCAGCAGCTTGGCCAGCGGGGGGCCCGGCTCCTACAATGAGCAGTTCTTC,CASSLASGGPGSYNEQFF
TRBD2,TRBJ2-1,TRBV5-1,.,TGCGCCAGCAGCTTGTTGACTAGCGGGGGGGCCGGAGAGCAGTTCTTC,CASSLLTSGGAGEQFF
.,TRBJ2-2,TRBV7-9,.,TGTGCCAGCAGCTTTCTCGGACAGCCGAACACCGGGGAGCTGTTTTTT,CASSFLGQPNTGELFF
.,TRBJ2-2,TRBV5-1,.,TGCGCCAGCCCTCTGGAGGACACCGGGGAGCTGTTTTTT,CASPLEDTGELFF
.,TRBJ2-3,TRBV30,once,TGTGCCTGGAGGCGAACTACGGATACGCAGTATTTT,CAWRRTTDTQYF
TRBD1,TRBJ1-2,TRBV10-3,few,TGTGCCATCAGTGCCGCGGGACAGGGGGCCGGTGGCTACACCTTC,CAISAAGQGAGGYTF
TRBD1,TRBJ1-4,TRBV28,.,TGTGCCAGCAGTTTACCGGGACAGGGGCCGGAAAAACTGTTTTTT,CASSLPGQGPEKLFF
TRBD1,TRBJ1-4,TRBV5-1,.,TGCGCCAGCAGCTTAGCAGGGACAGATGAAAAACTGTTTTTT,CASSLAGTDEKLFF